Listed here is a single TCR beta chain. This receptor's antigen is unknown. There are no base qualities to consult, and no much larger clone falls within one base. Libraries were constructed by RT-PCR. The sequencer listed for this sample is Illumina HiSeq 2500. TCRdb reanalyzed the raw reads on its own, using fastp at Q25 for trimming and MiXCR for clone calling, and kept in-frame beta chains. Rows matching on CDR3 protein sequence are summarized as one entry with the most common DNA and genes. The sample includes 750,000 to 850,000 distinct CDR3 sequences, with around a sixth observed a single time. The biggest ten clones account for approximately 11% of the sample. These data originate in a study of response to subunit inactivated influenza vaccine (dated by TCRdb to 2016 to 2019). In the study overall: To follow how T cells responded to a trivalent subunit inactivated influenza vaccine, the researchers relied on deep quantitative profiling of the T cell receptor repertoire. The paper's findings and limits, for the study overall: The authors proposed that each seasonal influenza vaccination may bring in only a limited number of new T cells.

The V end loses 10 bases and the J end loses 4 bases, and a stretch of 21 bases separates them. The CDR3 runs 15 amino acids, cysteine and phenylalanine included. The DNA shown is the 45-base CDR3, in frame from base 1. CDR1 and CDR2 (KGHDR, SFDVKD) derive from the germline V gene. The sequence was collected from a man aged 50-59 years who received an inactivated influenza vaccine. Donor details come from another sample of the same person, matched by shared clones. This receptor chain uses TRBV24-1 and TRBJ2-5; the D call could be TRBD1 or TRBD2, with each sharing 5 bases. This sample comprised PBMCs from blood, obtained 5 days after vaccination. The CDR3 has the sequence CATSEGGRAGETQYF. The bases read TGTGCCACTTCAGAAGGCGGCAGGGCGGGAGAGACCCAGTACTTC.